This is a list of T cell receptor beta chains from one sample in a study of T cell responses to AZD1222 COVID-19 vaccine. Clones were sequenced by immunoSEQ multiplex PCR, and TCRdb holds only the in-frame ones, with some missing. This sample has some 64,000 clones; about 90% occur once, and the top ten carry roughly 17%. The sample in question was peripheral blood, obtained on day 0 of AZD1222 vaccination. The receptors derive from an adult in good health. CDR3s include the opening cysteine and the closing phenylalanine or tryptophan. D genes are given only for firm matches. Where a row states a size, it is once, few, many or the class of an expanded clone; other rows omit it.

clone size	D gene	V gene	J gene	CDR3 DNA	CDR3 protein
-	-	TRBV2	TRBJ1-2	TGTGCCAGCAGTGGACGGGGGGTGGGTGGCTACACCTTC	CASSGRGVGGYTF
-	-	TRBV28	TRBJ1-1	TGTGCCAGCAGTTTTGTTCAGGATGCTTTCTTT	CASSFVQDAFF
-	TRBD2	TRBV5-1	TRBJ2-3	TGCGCCAGCAGCCCGACGCCGGGGGAGGGGACAGATACGCAGTATTTT	CASSPTPGEGTDTQYF
once	-	TRBV11-3	TRBJ1-2	TGTGCCAGCAGCTTAGATTCCGGGACACTCCGGGGCTACACCTTC	CASSLDSGTLRGYTF
few	-	TRBV15	TRBJ1-1	TGTGCCACCAGCAGCGTGGGAGGGGACACTGAAGCTTTCTTT	CATSSVGGDTEAFF
-	TRBD2	TRBV2	TRBJ2-1	TGTGCCAGCATCCTACTAGCGGGACACAATGAGCAGTTCTTC	CASILLAGHNEQFF
-	TRBD1	TRBV29-1	TRBJ1-2	TGCAGCGTAACAGGGGCGCTGGGCTATGGCTACACCTTC	CSVTGALGYGYTF
-	-	TRBV7-2	TRBJ2-7	TGTGCCAGCAGCTTAGGAGCCTCCGGCGTGACCTATTCCTACGAGCAGTACTTC	CASSLGASGVTYSYEQYF
-	-	TRBV2	TRBJ2-5	TGTGCCAGCAGTGAATCGCAGGTGGGGGAGACCCAGTACTTC	CASSESQVGETQYF
-	-	TRBV5-1	TRBJ1-3	TGCGCCAGCAGCTCGCTTGACGGGGCTCTAGGAAACACCATATATTTT	CASSSLDGALGNTIYF
-	-	TRBV4-1	TRBJ2-5	TGCGCCAGCAGCTCCAGCGGTGTCAGGGGAGGCCAAGAGACCCAGTACTTC	CASSSSGVRGGQETQYF
-	-	TRBV28	TRBJ1-5	TGTGCCAGCAATCCAGGAAAGGGCAATCAGCCCCAGCATTTT	CASNPGKGNQPQHF
-	TRBD2	TRBV2	TRBJ2-1	TGTGCCAGCACAGCGGGGGGAAGATGGAATGAGCAGTTCTTC	CASTAGGRWNEQFF
once	-	TRBV3-1/TRBV3-2	TRBJ2-5	TGTGCCAGCAGCCAAGGGGGGACTTTCCAAGAGACCCAGTACTTC	CASSQGGTFQETQYF
-	-	TRBV18	TRBJ1-2	TGTGCCAGCTCACCAGAGGATGGCTACACCTTC	CASSPEDGYTF
once	-	TRBV16	TRBJ1-6	TGTGCCAGCAGCCAGGACCCGGGGGTTAATTCACCCCTCCACTTT	CASSQDPGVNSPLHF
-	-	TRBV27	TRBJ1-4	TGTGCCAGCAGTTTAAAGGGATTCGGGGAAAAACTGTTTTTT	CASSLKGFGEKLFF
-	TRBD2	TRBV28	TRBJ2-3	TGTGCCAGCAGTTGGGGACTAGCGGGAGGATGGGATACGCAGTATTTT	CASSWGLAGGWDTQYF
-	-	TRBV11-2	TRBJ2-7	TGTGCCAGCAGCTTAGATCGATACGAGCAGTACTTC	CASSLDRYEQYF
-	-	TRBV6-6	TRBJ1-2	TGTGCCAGCAGTAGGGGGGGGGCAGGGGTTAACTATGGCTACACCTTC	CASSRGGAGVNYGYTF
-	-	TRBV13	TRBJ1-4	TGTGCCAGCAGCTTTAATGGCAGACTTAATGAAAAACTGTTTTTT	CASSFNGRLNEKLFF
-	-	TRBV27	TRBJ1-3	TGTGCCAGCAGTTTCCTCCGGTGGCGGCTGCACTCTGGAAACACCATATATTTT	CASSFLRWRLHSGNTIYF
few	-	TRBV4-1	TRBJ2-7	TGCGCCAGCAGCCAGGGCCCGGGACCCTTGAGGGAGCAGTACTTC	CASSQGPGPLREQYF
-	-	TRBV20-1	TRBJ2-5	TGCAGTGCTAGAGTGGTTGAGACCCAGTACTTC	CSARVVETQYF
-	TRBD1	TRBV6-5	TRBJ2-2	TGTGCCAGCAGTTACTCGGGACAGGAGACCGGGGAGCTGTTTTTT	CASSYSGQETGELFF
-	-	TRBV27	TRBJ1-1	TGTGCCAGCAGTTATAGGGCAGGGGCTGAAGCTTTCTTT	CASSYRAGAEAFF
-	TRBD2	TRBV29-1	TRBJ2-7	TGCAGCGTGGCAGGAACTAGCGGCCCCCCCTCCGAGCAGTACTTC	CSVAGTSGPPSEQYF
-	-	TRBV7-9	TRBJ1-3	TGTGCCAGCAGCTCCCCCAACGACTCTGGAAACACCATATATTTT	CASSSPNDSGNTIYF
-	-	TRBV7-9	TRBJ2-2	TGTGCCAGCAGCTTAGCAACTTGGGGCACCGGGGAGCTGTTTTTT	CASSLATWGTGELFF
-	-	TRBV11-2	TRBJ2-3	TGTGCCAGCAGCTCCGGGGAGGCAGATACGCAGTATTTT	CASSSGEADTQYF
-	-	TRBV30	TRBJ1-5	TGTGCCTGGAGTGTACCGGGGGGGAATCAGCCCCAGCATTTT	CAWSVPGGNQPQHF
-	TRBD2	TRBV7-9	TRBJ2-1	TGTGCCAGCAGCTTAGGAGGACTAGCGGTTGAGCAGTTCTTC	CASSLGGLAVEQFF
-	-	TRBV6-5	TRBJ2-2	TGTGCCAGCAGTCACACCGGGGAGCTGTTTTTT	CASSHTGELFF
-	TRBD2	TRBV2	TRBJ2-1	TGTGCCAGCAACCCTAGCGGCTACAATGAGCAGTTCTTC	CASNPSGYNEQFF
-	TRBD2	TRBV7-2	TRBJ2-7	TGTGCCAGCAGCTTGGGGGGGATGAGCTACGAGCAGTACTTC	CASSLGGMSYEQYF
-	-	TRBV14	TRBJ2-3	TGTGCCAGCAGCCAAATATGGGGGCACACGAACACAGATACGCAGTATTTT	CASSQIWGHTNTDTQYF
-	TRBD2	TRBV14	TRBJ2-2	TGTGCCAGCAGCCAAGGGACTAGGGCTCAAACCGGGGAGCTGTTTTTT	CASSQGTRAQTGELFF
-	TRBD1	TRBV19	TRBJ1-5	TGTGCCAGTGCATACAAGGGACAGGGGTTCAATCAGCCCCAGCATTTT	CASAYKGQGFNQPQHF
-	-	TRBV7-9	TRBJ2-7	TGTGCCAGCAGCTTAGGTCCCGGGGCCGCTGACGAGCAGTACTTC	CASSLGPGAADEQYF
-	-	TRBV15	TRBJ1-1	TGTGCCACCAGCAGAGACAGGGGTGAGCACACTGAAGCTTTCTTT	CATSRDRGEHTEAFF
-	-	TRBV6-5	TRBJ1-1	TGTGCCAGCAGATCCGGACAGTACACTGAAGCTTTCTTT	CASRSGQYTEAFF
-	TRBD2	TRBV11-3	TRBJ2-1	TGTGCCAGCAGCCCGGGAGCGGGGGGGCCTCGAGATGAGCAGTTCTTC	CASSPGAGGPRDEQFF
once	-	TRBV2	TRBJ2-5	TGTGCCAGCAGTGAAAATGGGGGCGGACAGCAGTACTTC	CASSENGGGQQYF
many	-	TRBV7-8	TRBJ2-7	TGTGCCAGCAGCCCCGCGGGGACAGTCGGCGAGCAGTACTTC	CASSPAGTVGEQYF
-	TRBD1	TRBV29-1	TRBJ2-3	TGCAGCGCCTACTCGACAGGGCCAGATACGCAGTATTTT	CSAYSTGPDTQYF
-	TRBD1	TRBV27	TRBJ1-4	TGTGCCAGCACCAAGAGTTTGCCGGGACAGGGGGAAAAACTGTTTTTT	CASTKSLPGQGEKLFF